These 9 T cell receptor beta chains originate from one sample sequenced in a study of beta chain features in type 1 diabetes. The whole isolated RNA underwent reverse transcription, so sequencing captured expressed TCRB transcripts. Assay: immunoSEQ multiplex PCR; the TCRdb copy retains only in-frame clones and omits some. The table has about 350,000 clones, around 20% seen once; the top ten hold about 0.045%. The sequenced material came from naive CD4+ T cells from blood. These receptors all stem from a young woman in good health.

This clone has a handful of counts. This chain connects TRBV19 to TRBJ2-5; 8 bases align to TRBD1. V lost 4 bases, J lost 7 bases, and 8 bases stayed unmatched. CDR1 is LNHDA and CDR2 is SQIVND in the germline V gene (reference sequence). The CDR3 is 14 amino acids. The CDR3: CASSRTGSGGTQYF. The CDR3, as DNA: TGTGCCAGTAGTAGGACAGGGTCAGGCGGGACCCAGTACTTC.

This rearrangement joins TRBV4-2 to TRBJ2-3; 9 nucleotides match TRBD2. The length of the CDR3 is 15 residues. V gave up 4 bases and J gave up 3 bases; unmatched junction bases: 5. CDR1 and CDR2 from the germline V gene are LGHNA and YNFKEQ. The CDR3 protein is CASSPRLAATDTQYF. In nucleotides, the CDR3 is TGTGCCAGCAGCCCCCGACTAGCGGCTACAGATACGCAGTATTTT.

V is TRBV7-2 and J is TRBJ2-2; unclear D gene. This CDR3 region has 15 residues. Trimming left V 2 bases short and J 1 base short, with 8 bases between. CDR1 is SGHTA, CDR2 FQGNSA, per germline. Here the CDR3 DNA reads TGTGCCAGCAGCTTATGGGCAGGGAACACCGGGGAGCTGTTTTTT. This encodes CASSLWAGNTGELFF.

The chain carries TRBV18 and TRBJ2-1, with 7 bases identical to TRBD2. Germline V gene lookup returns CDR1 KGHSH and CDR2 LQKENI. The V and J ends lost 0 bases and 4 bases, in that order; junction bases with no gene match: 3. This CDR3 has 15 residues. Here the CDR3 DNA reads TGTGCCAGCTCACCACCTAGCGGGCTTTACAATGAGCAGTTCTTC. Translated: CASSPPSGLYNEQFF. The whole variable domain, remainder taken from reference TRBV18 and TRBJ2-1, is NAGVMQNPRHLVRRRGQEARLRCSPMKGHSHVYWYRQLPEEGLKFMVYLQKENIIDESGMPKERFSAEFPKEGPSILRIQQVVRGDSAAYFCASSPPSGLYNEQFFGPGTRLTVL.

The rearrangement joins TRBV28 to TRBJ2-3; D not resolved. This CDR3 has 13 residues. Germline V CDR1 and CDR2: MDHEN, SYDVKM. Deletions cut 1 base from V and 3 bases from J, with 5 bases between. As DNA, the CDR3 is TGTGCCAGCAGTTTATTCCGGACAGATACGCAGTATTTT. It encodes CASSLFRTDTQYF. The full variable domain, in which reference TRBV28 and TRBJ2-3 provide the parts outside the CDR3, is DVKVTQSSRYLVKRTGEKVFLECVQDMDHENMFWYRQDPGLGLRLIYFSYDVKMKEKGDIPEGYSVSREKKERFSLILESASTNQTSMYLCASSLFRTDTQYFGPGTRLTVL.

The rearrangement uses TRBV11-3 and TRBJ1-6; TRBD1 might be the D (6 bases). The CDR3 sequence is 13 residues long. Trimming took off 1 base at V and 8 bases at J, with 6 bases between the two ends. Germline CDR1 reads SGHNT; CDR2 reads YENEEA. For the CDR3, the DNA is TGTGCCAGCAGCTTAGCAGGGGATTCACCCCTCCACTTT. Encoded protein: CASSLAGDSPLHF.

J is TRBJ1-4 and V is TRBV7-9; a weak D match, TRBD1 (6 bases). CDR1 SEHNR and CDR2 FQNEAQ come from the germline V gene (reference sequence). This CDR3 has 15 amino acids. Trimming removed 5 bases from V and 6 bases from J, with 16 bases in between. The CDR3 reads CASSRTGRGDEKLFF. The CDR3 DNA reads as TGTGCCAGCAGCCGCACAGGGAGGGGAGATGAAAAACTGTTTTTT.

This clone was recorded a few times. CDR3 residues: CASSSVLAGIIEQYF. CDR3 DNA sequence: TGTGCCAGCAGTTCCGTACTAGCGGGAATTATCGAGCAGTACTTC. This rearrangement joins TRBV6-6 to TRBJ2-7, with 10 bases lining up with TRBD2. J lost 6 bases, V lost 4 bases, and 9 bases had no gene match. The V gene's germline CDR1 is MNHNY and CDR2 SVGAGI (reference sequence). The length of the CDR3 is 15 residues.

The chain recombines TRBV20-1 with TRBJ1-2, with D unclear. The CDR3 is made up of 11 amino acids. V shed 3 bases and J shed 6 bases, with 8 bases lying between them. The germline gives CDR1 DFQATT, CDR2 SNEGSKA (reference sequence). The CDR3 DNA follows: TGCAGTGCTAGGGCGGGCGATGGCTACACCTTC. Its protein product is CSARAGDGYTF.